What follows are 10 T cell receptor beta chains derived from one specimen sequenced in a study of shared T cell receptors in the human thymus. Here immunoSEQ multiplex PCR was the method, and the copy in TCRdb shows in-frame clones only, minus some. The sample records under 850,000 clones, 70% to 90% being singletons. These data were also reused for a study on human thymus T cells.

Input material: thymocytes. These TCRs come from a boy under three years old with a congenital heart defect.

The chain's CDR3 is CASSLGLAGDGTDTQYF. The CDR3 DNA is TGTGCCAGCAGCTTAGGACTAGCGGGAGACGGCACAGATACGCAGTATTTT. The chain employs TRBV7-6 and TRBJ2-3, with 12 bases lining up with TRBD2. Unmatched junction bases numbered 3, after V lost 1 base and J lost 1 base. The germline V gene has CDR1 SGHVS and CDR2 FNYEAQ. The length of the CDR3 is 17 residues. The variable domain in full, with the rest retrieved from reference TRBV7-6 and TRBJ2-3, is GAGVSQSPRYKVTKRGQDVALRCDPISGHVSLYWYRQALGQGPEFLTYFNYEAQQDKSGLPNDRFSAERPEGSISTLTIQRTEQRDSAMYRCASSLGLAGDGTDTQYFGPGTRLTVL.

CDR3 sequence reads: CASSQRPSLAHQETQYF. The CDR3 nucleotides read TGTGCCAGCAGCCAAAGGCCTAGCCTGGCTCACCAAGAGACCCAGTACTTC. The rearrangement links TRBV14 to TRBJ2-5; possible D gene TRBD2, 5 bases. Germline V lookup: CDR1 SGHDN, CDR2 FVKESK. The V and J ends lost 2 bases and 0 bases respectively, with 16 bases between them. CDR3 length: 17 residues.

The genes are TRBV9 and TRBJ2-7, with a possible D match to TRBD2 (7 bases). This CDR3 region has 16 residues. Germline lookup yields CDR1 SGDLS and CDR2 YYNGEE. Trimming took off 3 bases at V and 0 bases at J, with 16 bases between the two ends. CDR3 nucleotide sequence: TGTGCCAGCAGCGCACGGGGGGCTTCGAGCTCCTACGAGCAGTACTTC. It is translated as CASSARGASSSYEQYF.

This sequence joins TRBV4-3 and TRBJ1-5; TRBD1 is a possible D gene (6 bases). This CDR3 is 15 amino acids long. Looked up from germline, CDR1 is LGHNA and CDR2 is YSLEER. V was pared by 0 bases and J by 4 bases, with 10 bases between. CDR3 region: CASSQDNQGNQPQHF. The CDR3 DNA sequence: TGCGCCAGCAGCCAAGATAATCAGGGGAATCAGCCCCAGCATTTT.

The chain recombines TRBV27 with TRBJ1-1; 7 bases agree with TRBD1. The germline V gene encodes CDR1 MNHEY and CDR2 SMNVEV (reference sequence). With V trimmed by 5 bases and J by 6 bases, 9 bases remained unmatched. There are 14 residues in the CDR3. CDR3 amino acids: CASSLRQGGSEAFF. In DNA, the CDR3 is TGTGCCAGCAGTCTGAGACAGGGTGGCTCTGAAGCTTTCTTT.

This clone has just one count. The rearrangement links TRBV11-3 to TRBJ2-3; D possibly corresponds to TRBD1 (5 bases). With 4 bases removed from V and 1 base from J, the gap between germline ends came to 15 bases. Germline values: CDR1 SGHNT, CDR2 YENEEA. The CDR3 runs to 16 residues. The CDR3 loop reads CASSSVGLDRTDTQYF. The CDR3 region has the DNA TGTGCCAGCAGCTCGGTGGGGCTAGACCGCACAGATACGCAGTATTTT.

The rearrangement uses TRBV27 and TRBJ1-5, with D possibly matching TRBD1 (6 bases). The V gene's germline CDR1 is MNHEY and CDR2 SMNVEV (reference sequence). This CDR3 has 15 amino acids. Trimming left V 6 bases short and J 7 bases short, with 19 bases between. This CDR3 is CASSEGGGEGQPQHF. CDR3 sequence (DNA): TGTGCCAGCAGCGAAGGGGGGGGCGAAGGGCAGCCCCAGCATTTT.

The chain combines TRBV28 with TRBJ2-1; 7 bases fit TRBD1. V dropped 3 bases and J dropped 8; count of bases not matched to a gene: 7. There are 14 residues in the CDR3. Germline CDR1 is MDHEN and CDR2 is SYDVKM. Here the CDR3 reads CASSLRDRAHEQFF. DNA of the CDR3: TGTGCCAGCAGTTTGCGTGACAGGGCTCATGAGCAGTTCTTC.

V gene TRBV28 combines with J gene TRBJ2-3; 9 nucleotides line up with TRBD2. CDR3 length: 16 amino acids. Trimming took 2 bases from V and 4 from J; bases not matched to a gene: 7. The V gene's germline CDR1 is MDHEN and CDR2 SYDVKM. CDR3 protein: CASSLDWREGSDTQYF. For the CDR3, the DNA is TGTGCCAGCAGTTTAGATTGGCGGGAGGGTTCAGATACGCAGTATTTT.

This clone was observed a single time. The chain links TRBV5-4 to TRBJ1-2; TRBD1 matches at 7 bases. The CDR3 is 14 residues long. The germline V gene has CDR1 SGHNT and CDR2 YYREEE (reference sequence). The V gene end was trimmed by 0 bases and the J gene end by 5 bases; junction bases not matched to a gene: 4. The chain's CDR3 is CASSLGDSYYGYTF. The CDR3 coding sequence is TGTGCCAGCAGCTTGGGGGACAGCTATTATGGCTACACCTTC.